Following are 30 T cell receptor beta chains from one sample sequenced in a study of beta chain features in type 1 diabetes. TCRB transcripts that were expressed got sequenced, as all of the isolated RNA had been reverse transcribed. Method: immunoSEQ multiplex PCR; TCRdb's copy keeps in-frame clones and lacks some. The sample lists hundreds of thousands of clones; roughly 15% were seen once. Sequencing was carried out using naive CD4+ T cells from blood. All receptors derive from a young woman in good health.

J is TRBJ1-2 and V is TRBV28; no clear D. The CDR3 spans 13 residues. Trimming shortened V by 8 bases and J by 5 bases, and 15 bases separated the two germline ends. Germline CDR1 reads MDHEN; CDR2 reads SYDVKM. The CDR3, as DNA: TGTGCCAGCGCCGTCGGGAGTCTTTATGGCTACACCTTC. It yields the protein CASAVGSLYGYTF.

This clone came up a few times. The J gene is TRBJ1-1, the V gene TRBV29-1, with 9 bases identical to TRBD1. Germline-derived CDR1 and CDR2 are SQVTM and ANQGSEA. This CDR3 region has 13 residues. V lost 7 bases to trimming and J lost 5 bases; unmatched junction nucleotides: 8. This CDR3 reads CSATRQGETEAFF. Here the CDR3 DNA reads TGCAGCGCCACCCGACAGGGGGAGACTGAAGCTTTCTTT.

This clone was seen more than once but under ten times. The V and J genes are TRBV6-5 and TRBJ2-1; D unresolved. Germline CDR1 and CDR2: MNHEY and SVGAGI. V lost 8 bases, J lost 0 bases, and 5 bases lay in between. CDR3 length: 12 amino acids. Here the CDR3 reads CASRASYNEQFF. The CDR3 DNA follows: TGTGCCAGCCGGGCCTCCTACAATGAGCAGTTCTTC.

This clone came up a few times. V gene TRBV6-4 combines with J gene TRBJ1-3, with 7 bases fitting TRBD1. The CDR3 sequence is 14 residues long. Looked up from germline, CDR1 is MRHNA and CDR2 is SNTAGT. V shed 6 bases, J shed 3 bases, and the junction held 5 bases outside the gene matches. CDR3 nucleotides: TGTGCCAGCAGCGTGACAGGGATTGGAAACACCATATATTTT. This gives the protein CASSVTGIGNTIYF.

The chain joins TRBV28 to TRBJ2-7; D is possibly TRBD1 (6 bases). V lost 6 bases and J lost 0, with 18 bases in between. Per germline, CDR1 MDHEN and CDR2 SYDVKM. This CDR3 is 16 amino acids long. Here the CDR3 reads CASRTTLQGYSYEQYF. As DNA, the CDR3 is TGTGCCAGCAGGACCACACTACAGGGTTACTCCTACGAGCAGTACTTC. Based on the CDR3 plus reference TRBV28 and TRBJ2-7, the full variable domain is DVKVTQSSRYLVKRTGEKVFLECVQDMDHENMFWYRQDPGLGLRLIYFSYDVKMKEKGDIPEGYSVSREKKERFSLILESASTNQTSMYLCASRTTLQGYSYEQYFGPGTRLTVT.

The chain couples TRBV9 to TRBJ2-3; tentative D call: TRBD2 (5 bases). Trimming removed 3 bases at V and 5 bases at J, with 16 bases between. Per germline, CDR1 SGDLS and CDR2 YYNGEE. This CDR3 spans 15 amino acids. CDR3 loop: CASSARASPKDTQYF. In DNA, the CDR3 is TGTGCCAGCAGCGCTAGAGCTAGCCCGAAAGATACGCAGTATTTT. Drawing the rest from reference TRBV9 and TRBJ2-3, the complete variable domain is DSGVTQTPKHLITATGQRVTLRCSPRSGDLSVYWYQQSLDQGLQFLIQYYNGEERAKGNILERFSAQQFPDLHSELNLSSLELGDSALYFCASSARASPKDTQYFGPGTRLTVL.

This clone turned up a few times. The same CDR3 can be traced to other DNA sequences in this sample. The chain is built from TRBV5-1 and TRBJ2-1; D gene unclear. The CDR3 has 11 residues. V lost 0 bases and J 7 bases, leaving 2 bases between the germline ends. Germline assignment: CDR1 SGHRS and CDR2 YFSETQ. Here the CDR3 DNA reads TGCGCCAGCAGCTTGGGAAATGAGCAGTTCTTC. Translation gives CASSLGNEQFF.

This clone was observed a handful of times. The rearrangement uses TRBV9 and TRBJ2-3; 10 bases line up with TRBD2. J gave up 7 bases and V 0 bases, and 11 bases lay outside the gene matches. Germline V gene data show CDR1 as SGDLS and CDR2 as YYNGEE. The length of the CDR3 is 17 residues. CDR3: CASSVAPGASGSNTQYF. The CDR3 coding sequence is TGTGCCAGCAGCGTAGCTCCGGGGGCTAGCGGGAGTAATACGCAGTATTTT.

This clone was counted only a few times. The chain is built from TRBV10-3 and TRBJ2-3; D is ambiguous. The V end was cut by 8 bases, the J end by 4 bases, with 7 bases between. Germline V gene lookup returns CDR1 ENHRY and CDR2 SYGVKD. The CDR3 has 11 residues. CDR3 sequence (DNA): TGTGCCATCGGTCGGGCAGATACGCAGTATTTT. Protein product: CAIGRADTQYF.

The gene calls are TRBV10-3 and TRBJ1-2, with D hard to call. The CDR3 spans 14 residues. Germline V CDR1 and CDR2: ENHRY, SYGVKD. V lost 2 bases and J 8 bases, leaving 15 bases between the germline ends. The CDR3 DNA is TGTGCCATCAGTGAGGCTCACACGGGTGTCGGCTACACCTTC. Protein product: CAISEAHTGVGYTF.

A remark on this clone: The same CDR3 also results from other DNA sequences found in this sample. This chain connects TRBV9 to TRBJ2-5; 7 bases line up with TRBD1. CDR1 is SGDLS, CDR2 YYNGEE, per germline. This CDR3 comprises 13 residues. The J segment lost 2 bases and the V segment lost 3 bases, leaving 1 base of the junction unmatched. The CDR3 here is CASSAGQQETQYF. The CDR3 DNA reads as TGTGCCAGCAGCGCGGGACAGCAAGAGACCCAGTACTTC.

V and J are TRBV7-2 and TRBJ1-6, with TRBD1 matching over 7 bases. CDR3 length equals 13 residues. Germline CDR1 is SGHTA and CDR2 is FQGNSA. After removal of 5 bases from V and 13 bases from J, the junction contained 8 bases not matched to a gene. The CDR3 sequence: CASSLQGVLPLHF. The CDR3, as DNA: TGTGCCAGCAGCCTGCAGGGGGTTCTCCCCCTCCACTTT. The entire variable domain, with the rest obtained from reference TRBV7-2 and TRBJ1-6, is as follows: GAGVSQSPSNKVTEKGKDVELRCDPISGHTALYWYRQSLGQGLEFLIYFQGNSAPDKSGLPSDRFSAERTGGSVSTLTIQRTQQEDSAVYLCASSLQGVLPLHFGNGTRLTVT.

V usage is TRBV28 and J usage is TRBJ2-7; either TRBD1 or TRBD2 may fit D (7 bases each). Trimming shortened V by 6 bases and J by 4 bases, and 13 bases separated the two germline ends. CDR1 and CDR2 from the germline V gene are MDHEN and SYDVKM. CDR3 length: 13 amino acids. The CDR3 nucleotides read TGTGCCAGCAGGCCAGGGGGGGGATACGAGCAGTACTTC. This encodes CASRPGGGYEQYF.

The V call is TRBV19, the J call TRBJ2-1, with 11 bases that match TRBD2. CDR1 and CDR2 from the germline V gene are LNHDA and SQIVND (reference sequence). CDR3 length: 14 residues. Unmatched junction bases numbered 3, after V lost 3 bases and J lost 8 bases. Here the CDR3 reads CASSMGLAVDEQFF. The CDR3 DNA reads TGTGCCAGTAGTATGGGACTAGCGGTGGATGAGCAGTTCTTC.

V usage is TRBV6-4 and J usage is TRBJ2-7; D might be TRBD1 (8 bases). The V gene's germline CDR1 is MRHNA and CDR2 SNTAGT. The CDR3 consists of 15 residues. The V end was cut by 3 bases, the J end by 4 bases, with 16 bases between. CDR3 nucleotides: TGTGCCAGCAGTGATAGGCACAGGGGGGGATACGAGCAGTACTTC. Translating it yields CASSDRHRGGYEQYF.

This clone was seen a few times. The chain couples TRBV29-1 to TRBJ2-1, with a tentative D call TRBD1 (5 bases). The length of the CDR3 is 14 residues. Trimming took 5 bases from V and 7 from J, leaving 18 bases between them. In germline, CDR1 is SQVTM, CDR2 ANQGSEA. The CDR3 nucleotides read TGCAGCGTTCGGTCGCAGGGTATTGGGAATGAGCAGTTCTTC. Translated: CSVRSQGIGNEQFF.

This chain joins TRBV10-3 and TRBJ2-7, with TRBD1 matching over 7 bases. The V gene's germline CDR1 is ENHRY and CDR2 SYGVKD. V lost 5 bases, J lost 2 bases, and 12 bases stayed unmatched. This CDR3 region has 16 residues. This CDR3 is CAISSDRARGAYEQYF. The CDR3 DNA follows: TGTGCCATCAGTTCAGACAGGGCACGAGGGGCCTACGAGCAGTACTTC.

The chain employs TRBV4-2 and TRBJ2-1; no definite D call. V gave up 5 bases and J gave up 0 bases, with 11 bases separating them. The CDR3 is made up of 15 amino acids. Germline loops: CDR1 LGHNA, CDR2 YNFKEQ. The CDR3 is CASSYGGSSYNEQFF. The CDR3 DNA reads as TGTGCCAGCAGCTACGGCGGCAGCTCCTACAATGAGCAGTTCTTC.

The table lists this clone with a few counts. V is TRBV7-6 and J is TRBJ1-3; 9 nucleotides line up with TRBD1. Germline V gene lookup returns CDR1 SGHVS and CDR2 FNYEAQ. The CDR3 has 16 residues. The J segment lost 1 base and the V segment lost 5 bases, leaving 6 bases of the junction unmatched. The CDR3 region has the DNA TGTGCCAGCAGCGTATTGGGGACAGGGTCTGGAAACACCATATATTTT. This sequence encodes CASSVLGTGSGNTIYF.

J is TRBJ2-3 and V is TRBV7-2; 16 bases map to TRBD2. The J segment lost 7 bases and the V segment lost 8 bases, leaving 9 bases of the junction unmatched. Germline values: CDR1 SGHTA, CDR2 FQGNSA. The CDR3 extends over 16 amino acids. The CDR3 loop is CASGALGLAGGNTQYF. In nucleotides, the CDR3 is TGTGCCAGCGGCGCCCTGGGACTAGCGGGGGGGAATACGCAGTATTTT.

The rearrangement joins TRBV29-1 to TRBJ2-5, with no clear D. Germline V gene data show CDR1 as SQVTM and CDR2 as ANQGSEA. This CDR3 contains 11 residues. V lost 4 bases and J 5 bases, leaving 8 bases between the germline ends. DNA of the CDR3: TGCAGCGTTGTAAGGGTTGAGACCCAGTACTTC. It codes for CSVVRVETQYF.

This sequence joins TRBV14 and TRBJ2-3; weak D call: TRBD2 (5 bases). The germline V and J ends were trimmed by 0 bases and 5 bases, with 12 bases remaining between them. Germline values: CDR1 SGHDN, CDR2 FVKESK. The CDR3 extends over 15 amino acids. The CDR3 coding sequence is TGTGCCAGCAGCCAAGATGGTCGAGGGCTAGATACGCAGTATTTT. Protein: CASSQDGRGLDTQYF.

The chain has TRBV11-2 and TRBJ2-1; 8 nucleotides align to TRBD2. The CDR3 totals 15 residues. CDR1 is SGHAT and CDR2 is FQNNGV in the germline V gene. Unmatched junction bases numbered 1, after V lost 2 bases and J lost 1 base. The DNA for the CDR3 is TGTGCCAGCAGCTTAATAGCGGGGTCCTACAATGAGCAGTTCTTC. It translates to CASSLIAGSYNEQFF. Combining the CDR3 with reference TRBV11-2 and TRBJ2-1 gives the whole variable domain EAGVAQSPRYKIIEKRQSVAFWCNPISGHATLYWYQQILGQGPKLLIQFQNNGVVDDSQLPKDRFSAERLKGVDSTLKIQPAKLEDSAVYLCASSLIAGSYNEQFFGPGTRLTVL.

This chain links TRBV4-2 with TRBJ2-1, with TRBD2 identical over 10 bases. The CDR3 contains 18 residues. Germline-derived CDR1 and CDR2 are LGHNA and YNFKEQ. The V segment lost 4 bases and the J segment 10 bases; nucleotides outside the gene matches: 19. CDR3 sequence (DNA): TGTGCCAGCAGCCGAAGACCCCATGGGCTAGCGGGAGACTGGGAGCAGTTCTTC. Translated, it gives CASSRRPHGLAGDWEQFF.

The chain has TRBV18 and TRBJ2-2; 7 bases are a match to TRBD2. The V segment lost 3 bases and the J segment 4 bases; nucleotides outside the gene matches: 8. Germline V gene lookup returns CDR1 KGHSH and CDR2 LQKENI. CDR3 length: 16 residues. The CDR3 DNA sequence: TGTGCCAGCTCACCTTTGGCGGGAGAGAGCACCGGGGAGCTGTTTTTT. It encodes CASSPLAGESTGELFF.

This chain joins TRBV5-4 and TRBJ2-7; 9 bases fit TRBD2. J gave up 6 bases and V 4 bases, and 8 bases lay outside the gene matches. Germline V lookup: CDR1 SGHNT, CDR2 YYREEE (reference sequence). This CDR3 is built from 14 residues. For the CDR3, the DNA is TGTGCCAGCAGCAGTAGCGGGAGACACTTCGAGCAGTACTTC. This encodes CASSSSGRHFEQYF. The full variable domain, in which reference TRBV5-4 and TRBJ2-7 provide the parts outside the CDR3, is ETGVTQSPTHLIKTRGQQVTLRCSSQSGHNTVSWYQQALGQGPQFIFQYYREEENGRGNFPPRFSGLQFPNYSSELNVNALELDDSALYLCASSSSGRHFEQYFGPGTRLTVT.

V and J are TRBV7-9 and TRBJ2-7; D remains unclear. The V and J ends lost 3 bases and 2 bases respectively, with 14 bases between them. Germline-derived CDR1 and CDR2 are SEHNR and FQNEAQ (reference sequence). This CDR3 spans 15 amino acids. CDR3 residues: CASSLISVRAYEQYF. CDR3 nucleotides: TGTGCCAGCAGCTTGATTTCGGTCCGAGCCTACGAGCAGTACTTC.

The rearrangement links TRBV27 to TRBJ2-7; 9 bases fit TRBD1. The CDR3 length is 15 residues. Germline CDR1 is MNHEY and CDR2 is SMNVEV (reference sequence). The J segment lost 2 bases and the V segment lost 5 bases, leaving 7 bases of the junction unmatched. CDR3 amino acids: CASSPARDRAYEQYF. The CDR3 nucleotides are TGTGCCAGCAGTCCTGCGCGGGACAGGGCCTACGAGCAGTACTTC.

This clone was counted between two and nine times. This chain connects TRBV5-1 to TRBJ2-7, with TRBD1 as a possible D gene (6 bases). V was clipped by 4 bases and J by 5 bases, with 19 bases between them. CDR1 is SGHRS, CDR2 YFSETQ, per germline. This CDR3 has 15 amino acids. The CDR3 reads CASSLNPHRVDEQYF. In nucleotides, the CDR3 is TGCGCCAGCAGCCTGAACCCCCACAGGGTCGACGAGCAGTACTTC.

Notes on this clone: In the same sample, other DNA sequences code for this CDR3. Here the CDR3 DNA reads TGCAGTGCTAGGGGGGGTTCTGAAGCTTTCTTT. Amino acid sequence: CSARGGSEAFF. This chain uses TRBV20-1 with TRBJ1-1; D is possibly TRBD1 (5 bases). V was shortened by 3 bases and J by 6 bases, with 8 bases between the two germline ends. Germline V gene sequence: CDR1 DFQATT, CDR2 SNEGSKA (reference sequence). This CDR3 comprises 11 residues.